Presented here are 26 T cell receptor beta chains from one specimen sequenced in a study of OX40 agonist ivuxolimab in advanced cancers. Produced via immunoSEQ multiplex PCR; TCRdb's table is partial and in-frame only. The table lists under 100,000 clones, about 90% of them singletons, with 0.45% to 0.65% in the top ten. The source was CD4+ or CD8+ T cells sorted from blood, collected in a trial of the OX40 agonist ivuxolimab. The receptors shown here come from an adult with an advanced solid tumor such as melanoma, head and neck, liver or kidney cancer.

This chain uses TRBV5-6 with TRBJ1-1; D gene unclear. The germline V gene has CDR1 SGHDT and CDR2 YYEEEE. The CDR3 covers 13 residues. Deletions cut 0 bases from V and 7 bases from J, with 10 bases between. The CDR3 sequence is CASSLAGRDEAFF. DNA for the CDR3: TGTGCCAGCAGCTTGGCGGGTAGGGATGAAGCTTTCTTT.

A single count supports this clone. This same CDR3 is encoded by further DNA sequences in the sample. The chain links TRBV18 to TRBJ2-5, with 8 bases matching TRBD1. The CDR3 has 14 amino acids. V was pared by 3 bases and J by 5 bases, with 5 bases of the junction left unmatched. The germline CDR1 and CDR2 sequences are KGHSH and LQKENI. CDR3 coding DNA: TGTGCCAGCTCACCTAGACAGGGGCGGGAGACCCAGTACTTC. It is translated as CASSPRQGRETQYF. Full variable domain (rest looked up from reference TRBV18 and TRBJ2-5): NAGVMQNPRHLVRRRGQEARLRCSPMKGHSHVYWYRQLPEEGLKFMVYLQKENIIDESGMPKERFSAEFPKEGPSILRIQQVVRGDSAAYFCASSPRQGRETQYFGPGTRLLVL.

The V and J genes are TRBV11-2 and TRBJ2-1; tentative D call: TRBD2 (6 bases). The V end was cut by 2 bases, the J end by 9 bases, with 8 bases between. Germline loops: CDR1 SGHAT, CDR2 FQNNGV. The CDR3 totals 12 residues. CDR3 sequence: CASSLWRGEQFF. Written as DNA, the CDR3 is TGTGCCAGCAGCTTATGGAGGGGTGAGCAGTTCTTC.

The chain has TRBV2 and TRBJ2-1; TRBD1 matches 9 bases. V dropped 6 bases and J dropped 0; count of bases not matched to a gene: 6. There are 16 residues in the CDR3. From germline, CDR1 is SNHLY and CDR2 FYNNEI. Written as DNA, the CDR3 is TGTGCCAGCAGGCGGACAGGGGCCTTCTCCTACAATGAGCAGTTCTTC. It codes for CASRRTGAFSYNEQFF.

The V and J genes are TRBV11-3 and TRBJ2-2; D is undetermined. The V end was cut by 1 base, the J end by 1 base, with 10 bases between. The CDR3 extends over 16 amino acids. Germline V gene lookup returns CDR1 SGHNT and CDR2 YENEEA. The CDR3 is CASSLGWAVNTGELFF. As DNA, the CDR3 is TGTGCCAGCAGCTTAGGGTGGGCGGTGAACACCGGGGAGCTGTTTTTT.

V usage is TRBV9 and J usage is TRBJ2-1; a weak D match, TRBD2 (7 bases). This CDR3 comprises 16 residues. Germline values: CDR1 SGDLS, CDR2 YYNGEE. Trimming shortened V by 6 bases and J by 3 bases, and 19 bases separated the two germline ends. This CDR3 reads CASTGPGGGLYNEQFF. CDR3 in DNA: TGTGCCAGCACCGGGCCGGGGGGCGGACTCTACAATGAGCAGTTCTTC. Supplemented by reference TRBV9 and TRBJ2-1, the full variable domain reads DSGVTQTPKHLITATGQRVTLRCSPRSGDLSVYWYQQSLDQGLQFLIQYYNGEERAKGNILERFSAQQFPDLHSELNLSSLELGDSALYFCASTGPGGGLYNEQFFGPGTRLTVL.

V gene TRBV30 combines with J gene TRBJ2-3; TRBD1 matches at 8 bases. The CDR3 is 15 amino acids. CDR1 is GTSNPN, CDR2 SVGIG, per germline (reference sequence). With V trimmed by 0 bases and J by 2 bases, 4 bases remained unmatched. The CDR3 protein is CAWSVLQGVTDTQYF. The CDR3 region has the DNA TGTGCCTGGAGTGTACTACAGGGGGTCACAGATACGCAGTATTTT.

The genes are TRBV7-2 and TRBJ2-1; possibly TRBD1 or TRBD2 for D (5 bases each). CDR1 is SGHTA and CDR2 is FQGNSA in the germline V gene. The CDR3 loop spans 14 amino acids. Trimming took 3 bases from V and 4 from J, leaving 10 bases between them. CDR3 protein: CASSFGTAYNEQFF. The CDR3 nucleotides read TGTGCCAGCAGCTTTGGGACGGCATACAATGAGCAGTTCTTC.

The chain recombines TRBV7-2 with TRBJ2-7; D could derive from TRBD1 or TRBD2 (6 bases each). Germline CDR1 is SGHTA and CDR2 is FQGNSA. V was shortened by 8 bases and J by 2 bases, with 16 bases between the two germline ends. The CDR3 contains 14 residues. The CDR3 is CASHRRGITYEQYF. Here the CDR3 DNA reads TGTGCCAGCCACAGGAGGGGGATTACCTACGAGCAGTACTTC.

The rearrangement links TRBV9 to TRBJ1-3; 8 bases align to TRBD1. V was pared by 3 bases and J by 4 bases, with 3 bases of the junction left unmatched. The length of the CDR3 is 14 residues. Germline values: CDR1 SGDLS, CDR2 YYNGEE. CDR3 in amino acids: CASSEQGVGNTIYF. The DNA for the CDR3 is TGTGCCAGCAGCGAACAGGGGGTGGGAAACACCATATATTTT. Variable domain in full (rest from reference TRBV9 and TRBJ1-3): DSGVTQTPKHLITATGQRVTLRCSPRSGDLSVYWYQQSLDQGLQFLIQYYNGEERAKGNILERFSAQQFPDLHSELNLSSLELGDSALYFCASSEQGVGNTIYFGEGSWLTVV.

This clone has only one observation. J is TRBJ2-1 and V is TRBV10-3, with 7 nucleotides matching TRBD2. Germline CDR1 and CDR2: ENHRY and SYGVKD. The J segment lost 9 bases and the V segment lost 8 bases, leaving 19 bases of the junction unmatched. The CDR3 runs to 16 residues. The CDR3 DNA reads TGTGCCATCTTTGAGGAGGGCGGGAGTGGTTTGGGTGAGCAGTTCTTC. Encoded protein: CAIFEEGGSGLGEQFF.

The chain links TRBV21-1 to TRBJ1-1. TRBV21-1 represents a pseudogene. The CDR3 runs to 15 residues. The CDR3 DNA reads TGTGCCAGCAGCAACAGGGGGACTATGAACACTGAAGCTTTCTTT. It is translated as CASSNRGTMNTEAFF.

The chain uses TRBV5-1 and TRBJ2-1, with TRBD2 matching 13 bases. The V gene's germline CDR1 is SGHRS and CDR2 YFSETQ. V was clipped by 4 bases and J by 7 bases; unmatched bases: 11. CDR3 length equals 17 residues. CDR3 nucleotide sequence: TGCGCCAGCAGCAGGGGGGTACTAGCGGGAGGGATGAATGAGCAGTTCTTC. Translating gives CASSRGVLAGGMNEQFF.

This clone was observed once. This sequence joins TRBV19 and TRBJ2-7; weak D call: TRBD1 (6 bases). There are 16 residues in the CDR3. Trimming stripped 5 bases from V and 1 base from J, with 18 bases between. CDR1 is LNHDA, CDR2 SQIVND, per germline (reference sequence). CDR3 DNA: TGTGCCAGTAGTGAACTTCCGGGACACTCATCCTACGAGCAGTACTTC. This encodes CASSELPGHSSYEQYF.

The rearrangement joins TRBV7-2 to TRBJ2-7; possibly TRBD1 or TRBD2 for D (6 bases each). CDR3 length equals 15 residues. Trimming shortened V by 0 bases and J by 4 bases, and 13 bases separated the two germline ends. Per germline, CDR1 SGHTA and CDR2 FQGNSA. This chain's CDR3 is CASSLAVSGAYEQYF. CDR3 in DNA: TGTGCCAGCAGCTTAGCTGTGTCGGGGGCTTACGAGCAGTACTTC.

This rearrangement joins TRBV29-1 to TRBJ2-1, with a tentative D call TRBD2 (6 bases). Germline CDR1 SQVTM, CDR2 ANQGSEA. CDR3 length: 16 residues. Deletions cut 4 bases from V and 2 bases from J, with 18 bases between. CDR3 residues: CSVGFWAGPTYNEQFF. For the CDR3, the DNA is TGCAGCGTTGGGTTTTGGGCGGGGCCAACCTACAATGAGCAGTTCTTC.

The chain links TRBV27 to TRBJ2-1; unclear D gene. V lost 4 bases and J 3 bases, leaving 16 bases between the germline ends. Germline assignment: CDR1 MNHEY and CDR2 SMNVEV (reference sequence). This CDR3 has 16 amino acids. CDR3 sequence (DNA): TGTGCCAGCAGTTCCGACTCGAGACGAAGCTACAATGAGCAGTTCTTC. This codes for CASSSDSRRSYNEQFF.

This sequence joins TRBV7-2 and TRBJ2-7, with no clear D. The CDR3 is made up of 15 amino acids. Germline V gene lookup returns CDR1 SGHTA and CDR2 FQGNSA. Trimming took off 1 base at V and 3 bases at J, with 13 bases between the two ends. CDR3 in amino acids: CASSLDSLPYYEQYF. The CDR3 DNA is TGTGCCAGCAGCTTAGACAGCTTACCTTACTACGAGCAGTACTTC.

V is TRBV4-1 and J is TRBJ2-3, with 10 bases lining up with TRBD1. CDR3 length: 16 residues. Germline loops: CDR1 MGHRA, CDR2 YSYEKL. V was pared by 4 bases and J by 0 bases, with 4 bases of the junction left unmatched. The DNA of the CDR3 is TGCGCCAGCAGCCCGGGACAGGGGCCTAGCACAGATACGCAGTATTTT. Protein sequence: CASSPGQGPSTDTQYF.

The V call is TRBV7-3, the J call TRBJ2-3, with 16 positions matching TRBD2. Germline V gene sequence: CDR1 SGHTA, CDR2 FQGTGA. This CDR3 has 19 amino acids. J was trimmed by 3 bases and V by 3 bases; bases with no gene match: 9. CDR3 DNA sequence: TGTGCCAGCAGCTTCTCGGGACTAGCGGGAGGGCCGGGAACAGATACGCAGTATTTT. Translation gives CASSFSGLAGGPGTDTQYF.

V and J are TRBV5-4 and TRBJ2-2; 10 bases align to TRBD2. This CDR3 is 17 amino acids long. CDR1 and CDR2 from the germline V gene are SGHNT and YYREEE (reference sequence). V gave up 0 bases and J gave up 4 bases; unmatched junction bases: 6. The CDR3 reads CASSLDLAGGTTGELFF. The DNA of the CDR3 is TGTGCCAGCAGCTTGGACTTAGCGGGAGGAACCACCGGGGAGCTGTTTTTT.

The gene calls are TRBV27 and TRBJ2-1; TRBD2 matches 11 bases. V dropped 5 bases and J dropped 12; count of bases not matched to a gene: 15. Germline CDR1 and CDR2: MNHEY and SMNVEV (reference sequence). The CDR3 runs to 16 residues. CDR3 residues: CASSLYGLAGGGRQFF. The CDR3, as DNA: TGTGCCAGCAGTCTCTACGGGCTAGCGGGAGGAGGAAGGCAGTTCTTC.

This clone was seen just once. This rearrangement joins TRBV7-9 to TRBJ1-1; D is perhaps TRBD1 (6 bases). In germline, CDR1 is SEHNR, CDR2 FQNEAQ (reference sequence). Trimming removed 11 bases at V and 11 bases at J, with 15 bases between. The CDR3 has 10 amino acids. The CDR3 DNA sequence: TGTGCCGGTGGACAGCCGCGGGCTTTCTTT. Its translation is CAGGQPRAFF.

This sequence joins TRBV7-2 and TRBJ2-5; 11 bases are shared with TRBD2. CDR1 is SGHTA, CDR2 FQGNSA, per germline. The CDR3 consists of 15 residues. After removal of 4 bases from V and 4 bases from J, the junction contained 5 bases not matched to a gene. CDR3 in DNA: TGTGCCAGCAGCTACCTTAGCGGGAGGGGAGAGACCCAGTACTTC. As protein: CASSYLSGRGETQYF.

This chain uses TRBV7-9 with TRBJ2-5, with TRBD2 identical over 13 bases. Per germline, CDR1 SEHNR and CDR2 FQNEAQ (reference sequence). J was trimmed by 1 base and V by 3 bases; bases with no gene match: 2. There are 16 residues in the CDR3. The CDR3 region has the DNA TGTGCCAGCAGCTTCGGACTAGCGGGAGCCCAAGAGACCCAGTACTTC. It codes for CASSFGLAGAQETQYF.

The V gene is TRBV4-3, the J gene TRBJ2-2, with D perhaps given as TRBD1 or TRBD2 (5 bases each). CDR1 and CDR2 from the germline V gene are LGHNA and YSLEER. The CDR3 spans 15 residues. Between the trimmed V and J ends, which lost 4 bases and 3 bases, there was a span of 12 bases. The CDR3 DNA is TGCGCCAGCAGCCCCTCATGGGGGTACACCGGGGAGCTGTTTTTT. Amino acids: CASSPSWGYTGELFF.